Shown below are 23 T cell receptor beta chains from a single sample sequenced in a study of CD8 T cells in Susac syndrome. An input of about 0.5 to 1 ug of RNA was subjected to reverse transcription using random hexamers. TCRdb fed the immunoSEQ multiplex PCR reads into MiXCR, producing one record per CDR3 protein. The sample carries fewer than 150,000 distinct CDR3 sequences, approximately 95% recorded once. The sample was CD8+ T cells from PBMCs. These receptors originate from a human donor in good health.

The chain employs TRBV20-1 and TRBJ2-7; D not certain. Trimming shortened V by 2 bases and J by 6 bases, and 8 bases separated the two germline ends. The CDR3 contains 11 residues. Germline CDR1 and CDR2: DFQATT and SNEGSKA (reference sequence). CDR3 bases: TGCAGTGCTAGAATGGCGATCGAGCAGTACTTC. This gives the protein CSARMAIEQYF.

The chain recombines TRBV11-3 with TRBJ2-3; D is ambiguous. V was clipped by 3 bases and J by 5 bases, with 9 bases between them. CDR3 length: 13 residues. Germline CDR1 and CDR2: SGHNT and YENEEA. The CDR3 loop is CASSFAGGDTQYF. The CDR3 region has the DNA TGTGCCAGCAGCTTTGCAGGTGGAGATACGCAGTATTTT.

The chain has TRBV5-6 and TRBJ1-2, with 8 bases matching TRBD1. This CDR3 contains 15 residues. Germline trimming cut 7 bases from V and 5 bases from J; bases unmatched to any gene: 13. Looked up from germline, CDR1 is SGHDT and CDR2 is YYEEEE. The CDR3 spells CASPGTGGSTYGYTF. Here the CDR3 DNA reads TGTGCCAGCCCAGGGACAGGTGGTTCTACGTATGGCTACACCTTC.

This clonotype was counted a single time. This rearrangement joins TRBV4-3 to TRBJ1-1; tentatively, D is TRBD1 (5 bases). Germline loops: CDR1 LGHNA, CDR2 YSLEER. The CDR3 totals 15 residues. Between the trimmed V and J ends, which lost 2 bases and 0 bases, there was a span of 10 bases. CDR3 DNA: TGCGCCAGCAGCCAATGGGCAGGGATGAACACTGAAGCTTTCTTT. Translated: CASSQWAGMNTEAFF.

In its sample, this clonotype was seen once. This rearrangement joins TRBV27 to TRBJ2-2; D is undetermined. V lost 6 bases to trimming and J lost 7 bases, with 15 bases between them. The CDR3 extends over 14 amino acids. Germline assignment: CDR1 MNHEY and CDR2 SMNVEV (reference sequence). The chain's CDR3 is CASSPLTRFGELFF. The CDR3 DNA is TGTGCCAGCAGCCCTCTAACCCGGTTCGGGGAGCTGTTTTTT.

The genes are TRBV25-1 and TRBJ1-3; 7 bases line up with TRBD1. The CDR3 runs 16 residues. Germline V gene data show CDR1 as MGHDK and CDR2 as SYGVNS. The V and J ends lost 2 bases and 8 bases, in that order; junction bases with no gene match: 12. CDR3: CASSEQKGAPVDTIYF. CDR3 nucleotides: TGTGCCAGCAGTGAACAGAAGGGGGCCCCGGTAGACACCATATATTTT. The variable domain in full, with the rest retrieved from reference TRBV25-1 and TRBJ1-3, is EADIYQTPRYLVIGTGKKITLECSQTMGHDKMYWYQQDPGMELHLIHYSYGVNSTEKGDLSSESTVSRIRTEHFPLTLESARPSHTSQYLCASSEQKGAPVDTIYFGEGSWLTVV.

The chain combines TRBV12-3 or TRBV12-4 with TRBJ1-1; maybe TRBD1 (6 bases). V lost 3 bases and J 5 bases, leaving 10 bases between the germline ends. The CDR3 length is 13 residues. The CDR3 DNA reads as TGTGCCAGCAGTTTCAGGGGAAGTACTGAAGCTTTCTTT. Translating it yields CASSFRGSTEAFF.

The V call is TRBV3-1, the J call TRBJ2-5; D might be TRBD1 (6 bases). CDR1 LGHDT and CDR2 YNNKEL come from the germline V gene (reference sequence). The CDR3 spans 13 residues. Between the trimmed V and J ends, which lost 2 bases and 5 bases, there was a span of 9 bases. The CDR3: CASSQRRGETQYF. The CDR3 nucleotides are TGTGCCAGCAGCCAACGCAGGGGCGAGACCCAGTACTTC.

The rearrangement links TRBV29-1 to TRBJ2-3; 11 bases map to TRBD2. Germline-derived CDR1 and CDR2 are SQVTM and ANQGSEA. The V segment lost 8 bases and the J segment 1 base; nucleotides outside the gene matches: 8. The CDR3 has 15 residues. In DNA form, the CDR3 reads TGCAGCTCTAGGGGGACTAGCGGAGGCACAGATACGCAGTATTTT. Its translation is CSSRGTSGGTDTQYF.

The chain employs TRBV6-5 and TRBJ1-2, with 8 bases identical to TRBD1. Germline assignment: CDR1 MNHEY and CDR2 SVGAGI. This CDR3 has 15 residues. Unmatched junction bases numbered 10, after V lost 2 bases and J lost 8 bases. CDR3 bases: TGTGCCAGCAGTTACACGTCGGACAGGGCGGTCGGCTACACCTTC. It specifies CASSYTSDRAVGYTF.

The count of this clonotype is one. V usage is TRBV5-4 and J usage is TRBJ2-3; 8 nucleotides match TRBD2. The CDR3 has 17 amino acids. V lost 5 bases, J lost 4 bases, and 15 bases stayed unmatched. Germline V gene data show CDR1 as SGHNT and CDR2 as YYREEE (reference sequence). CDR3 residues: CASRNPLGGRSSDTQYF. The CDR3 DNA follows: TGTGCCAGCAGAAACCCTCTCGGCGGGAGGAGTTCAGATACGCAGTATTTT.

The rearrangement joins TRBV15 to TRBJ2-1, with 7 bases identical to TRBD1. The CDR3 loop spans 17 amino acids. Losses at the gene ends were 5 bases for V and 0 bases for J; bases not matched to a gene: 10. Germline CDR1 is LNHNV and CDR2 is YYDKDF (reference sequence). CDR3 DNA: TGTGCCACCAGCGCGCAACCGTACAGGGGCTCCTACAATGAGCAGTTCTTC. Protein product: CATSAQPYRGSYNEQFF.

The gene calls are TRBV9 and TRBJ2-1; D gene ambiguous. Trimming pared 0 bases from V and 5 bases from J, leaving 6 bases between. This CDR3 spans 13 amino acids. Germline-derived CDR1 and CDR2 are SGDLS and YYNGEE. In DNA form, the CDR3 reads TGTGCCAGCAGCGTAGTTCCGAACAATGAGCAGTTCTTC. Encoded protein: CASSVVPNNEQFF.

The rearrangement uses TRBV7-9 and TRBJ2-2; no clear D. CDR3 length equals 13 residues. Germline CDR1 reads SEHNR; CDR2 reads FQNEAQ (reference sequence). V was shortened by 1 base and J by 6 bases, with 6 bases between the two germline ends. The CDR3 spells CASSLGVAGELFF. CDR3 nucleotides: TGTGCCAGCAGCTTAGGAGTGGCCGGGGAGCTGTTTTTT.

This chain uses TRBV9 with TRBJ2-1; 12 positions agree with TRBD2. The length of the CDR3 is 18 residues. J gave up 1 base and V 3 bases, and 8 bases lay outside the gene matches. CDR1 is SGDLS and CDR2 is YYNGEE in the germline V gene. CDR3: CASSDRLAGDGSYNEQFF. The CDR3 DNA sequence: TGTGCCAGCAGCGACCGACTAGCGGGAGATGGATCCTACAATGAGCAGTTCTTC.

V usage is TRBV28 and J usage is TRBJ2-7, with D unclear. Trimming removed 1 base from V and 0 bases from J, with 7 bases in between. Germline V gene data show CDR1 as MDHEN and CDR2 as SYDVKM. The CDR3 has 14 residues. The CDR3, as DNA: TGTGCCAGCAGTTTATATCGGAGCTCCTACGAGCAGTACTTC. Its protein product is CASSLYRSSYEQYF.

The chain recombines TRBV12-3 or TRBV12-4 with TRBJ2-3, with D perhaps TRBD2 (6 bases). V lost 6 bases to trimming and J lost 0 bases, with 13 bases between them. The CDR3 runs to 15 residues. As DNA, the CDR3 is TGTGCCAGCAGCTCTTGGAGCGGGAGCACAGATACGCAGTATTTT. Translating gives CASSSWSGSTDTQYF.

The chain carries TRBV28 and TRBJ2-2; weak D call: TRBD1 (6 bases). V was shortened by 4 bases and J by 8 bases, with 20 bases between the two germline ends. Germline V CDR1 and CDR2: MDHEN, SYDVKM. This CDR3 has 16 amino acids. This chain's CDR3 is CASSSYDMGDRGELFF. As DNA, the CDR3 is TGTGCCAGCAGTTCGTACGACATGGGTGACAGGGGGGAGCTGTTTTTT.

The rearrangement uses TRBV7-9 and TRBJ1-2; D is undetermined. Trimming removed 5 bases at V and 10 bases at J, with 11 bases between. This CDR3 spans 11 amino acids. CDR1 and CDR2 from the germline V gene are SEHNR and FQNEAQ (reference sequence). The CDR3 protein is CASSLQPPYTF. The CDR3, as DNA: TGTGCCAGCAGCCTCCAGCCGCCCTACACCTTC. The full variable domain, in which reference TRBV7-9 and TRBJ1-2 provide the parts outside the CDR3, is DTGVSQNPRHKITKRGQNVTFRCDPISEHNRLYWYRQTLGQGPEFLTYFQNEAQLEKSRLLSDRFSAERPKGSFSTLEIQRTEQGDSAMYLCASSLQPPYTFGSGTRLTVV.

The chain uses TRBV19 and TRBJ2-1; D possibly uses TRBD1 or TRBD2 (6 bases each). V shed 5 bases and J shed 7 bases, with 15 bases lying between them. The CDR3 is 14 residues long. Germline V CDR1 and CDR2: LNHDA, SQIVND (reference sequence). The CDR3 region has the DNA TGTGCCAGTAGTCCCAGGGGAGGCAAGAATGAGCAGTTCTTC. As protein: CASSPRGGKNEQFF. Complete variable domain (other parts from reference TRBV19 and TRBJ2-1): DGGITQSPKYLFRKEGQNVTLSCEQNLNHDAMYWYRQDPGQGLRLIYYSQIVNDFQKGDIAEGYSVSREKKESFPLTVTSAQKNPTAFYLCASSPRGGKNEQFFGPGTRLTVL.

The CDR3 DNA reads as TGCAGTGCTAGAGATGGAAGCAGCTACGAGCAGTACTTC. It specifies CSARDGSSYEQYF. This chain connects TRBV20-1 to TRBJ2-7; D not certain. Germline CDR1 and CDR2: DFQATT and SNEGSKA (reference sequence). V was cut by 0 bases and J by 3 bases, with 9 bases left in between. The CDR3 runs 13 residues.

V usage is TRBV29-1 and J usage is TRBJ1-2; 9 bases match TRBD1. V was pared by 3 bases and J by 10 bases, with 9 bases of the junction left unmatched. This CDR3 region has 13 residues. Germline CDR1 and CDR2: SQVTM and ANQGSEA. The CDR3 DNA sequence: TGCAGCGTTGAGCTTGGGACAGGGAGGGACTACACCTTC. Translated, it gives CSVELGTGRDYTF.

J is TRBJ2-7 and V is TRBV27, with TRBD2 identical over 8 bases. Germline lookup yields CDR1 MNHEY and CDR2 SMNVEV (reference sequence). The CDR3 totals 14 residues. V gave up 5 bases and J gave up 2 bases; unmatched junction bases: 5. CDR3 region: CASSVSGVPYEQYF. The CDR3 nucleotides are TGTGCCAGCAGTGTTAGCGGGGTACCCTACGAGCAGTACTTC.